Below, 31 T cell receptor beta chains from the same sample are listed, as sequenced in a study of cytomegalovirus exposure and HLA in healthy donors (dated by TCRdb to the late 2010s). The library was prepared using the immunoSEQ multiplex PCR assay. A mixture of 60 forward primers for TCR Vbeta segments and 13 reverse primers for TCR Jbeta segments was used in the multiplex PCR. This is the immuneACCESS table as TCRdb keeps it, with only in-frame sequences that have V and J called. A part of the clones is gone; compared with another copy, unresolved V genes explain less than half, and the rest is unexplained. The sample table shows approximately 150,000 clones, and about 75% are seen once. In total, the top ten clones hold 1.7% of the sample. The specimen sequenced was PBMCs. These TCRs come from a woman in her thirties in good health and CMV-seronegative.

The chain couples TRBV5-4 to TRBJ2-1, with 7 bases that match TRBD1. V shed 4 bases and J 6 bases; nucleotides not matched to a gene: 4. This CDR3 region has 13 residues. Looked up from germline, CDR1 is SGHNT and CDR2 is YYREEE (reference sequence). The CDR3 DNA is TGTGCCAGCAGCGCGGACAGGAGCAATGAGCAGTTCTTC. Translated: CASSADRSNEQFF.

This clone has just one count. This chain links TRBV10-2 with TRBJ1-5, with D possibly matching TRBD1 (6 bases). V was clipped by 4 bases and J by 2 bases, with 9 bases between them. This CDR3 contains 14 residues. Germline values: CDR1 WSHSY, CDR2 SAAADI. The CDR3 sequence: CASSGDTRNQPQHF. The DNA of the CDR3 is TGCGCCAGCAGTGGGGACACCCGCAATCAGCCCCAGCATTTT.

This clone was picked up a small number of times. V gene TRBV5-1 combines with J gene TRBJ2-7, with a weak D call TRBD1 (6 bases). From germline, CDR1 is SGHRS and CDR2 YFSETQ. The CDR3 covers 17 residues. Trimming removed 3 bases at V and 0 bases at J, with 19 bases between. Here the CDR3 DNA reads TGCGCCAGCAGCTCCCTGGCGGACAGACTTAGCTCCTACGAGCAGTACTTC. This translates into CASSSLADRLSSYEQYF.

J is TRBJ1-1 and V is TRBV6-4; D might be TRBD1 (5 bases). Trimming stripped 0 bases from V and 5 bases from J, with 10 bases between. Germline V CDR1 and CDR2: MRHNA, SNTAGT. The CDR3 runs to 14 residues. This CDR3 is CASSDSSRGTEAFF. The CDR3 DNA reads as TGTGCCAGCAGTGACTCGAGTAGGGGAACTGAAGCTTTCTTT.

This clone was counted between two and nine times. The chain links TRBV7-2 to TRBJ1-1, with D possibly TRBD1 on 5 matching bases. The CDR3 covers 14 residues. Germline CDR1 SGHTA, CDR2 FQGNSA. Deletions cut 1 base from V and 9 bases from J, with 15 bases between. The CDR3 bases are TGTGCCAGCAGCTTAGAAGAAGGAGACAGCCAAGCTTTCTTT. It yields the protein CASSLEEGDSQAFF.

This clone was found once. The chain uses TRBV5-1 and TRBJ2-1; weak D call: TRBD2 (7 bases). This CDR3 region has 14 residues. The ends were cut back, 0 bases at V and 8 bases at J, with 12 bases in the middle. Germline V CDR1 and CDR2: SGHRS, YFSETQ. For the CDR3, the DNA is TGCGCCAGCAGCTTGGTGGGGGGGCCAGATGAGCAGTTCTTC. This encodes CASSLVGGPDEQFF. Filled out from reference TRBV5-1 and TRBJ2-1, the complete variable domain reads KAGVTQTPRYLIKTRGQQVTLSCSPISGHRSVSWYQQTPGQGLQFLFEYFSETQRNKGNFPGRFSGRQFSNSRSEMNVSTLELGDSALYLCASSLVGGPDEQFFGPGTRLTVL.

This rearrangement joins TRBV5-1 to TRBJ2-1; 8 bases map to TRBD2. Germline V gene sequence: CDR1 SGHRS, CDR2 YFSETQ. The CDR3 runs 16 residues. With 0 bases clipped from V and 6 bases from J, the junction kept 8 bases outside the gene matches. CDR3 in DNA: TGCGCCAGCAGCTTGGAGCACGGACTAGCTACCAATGAGCAGTTCTTC. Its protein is CASSLEHGLATNEQFF.

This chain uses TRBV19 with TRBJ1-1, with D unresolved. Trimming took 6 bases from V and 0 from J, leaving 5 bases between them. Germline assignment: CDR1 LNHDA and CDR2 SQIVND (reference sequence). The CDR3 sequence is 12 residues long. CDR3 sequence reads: CASSPVNTEAFF. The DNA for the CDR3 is TGTGCCAGTAGCCCGGTGAACACTGAAGCTTTCTTT.

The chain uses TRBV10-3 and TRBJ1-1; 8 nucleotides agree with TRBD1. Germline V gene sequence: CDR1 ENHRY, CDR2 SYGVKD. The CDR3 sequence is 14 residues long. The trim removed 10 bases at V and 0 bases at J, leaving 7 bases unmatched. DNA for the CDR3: TGTGCCACAAGTCACAGGGGGGTGAACACTGAAGCTTTCTTT. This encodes CATSHRGVNTEAFF.

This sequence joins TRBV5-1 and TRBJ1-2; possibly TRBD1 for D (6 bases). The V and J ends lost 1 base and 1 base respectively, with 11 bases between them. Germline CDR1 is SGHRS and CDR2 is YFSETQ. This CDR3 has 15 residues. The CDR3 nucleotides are TGCGCCAGCAGCTTGAAGGCAGGGGATAACTATGGCTACACCTTC. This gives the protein CASSLKAGDNYGYTF.

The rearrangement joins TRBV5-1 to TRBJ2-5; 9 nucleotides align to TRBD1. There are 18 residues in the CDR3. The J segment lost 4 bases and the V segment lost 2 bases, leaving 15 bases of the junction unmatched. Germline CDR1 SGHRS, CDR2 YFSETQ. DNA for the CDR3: TGCGCCAGCAGCTTAGGGACAGGGTCCCAGTCAAGGGGAGAGACCCAGTACTTC. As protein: CASSLGTGSQSRGETQYF.

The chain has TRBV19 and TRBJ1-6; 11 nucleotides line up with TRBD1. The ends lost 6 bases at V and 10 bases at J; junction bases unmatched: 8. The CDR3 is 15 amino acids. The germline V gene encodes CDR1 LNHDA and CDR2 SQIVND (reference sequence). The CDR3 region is CASRLKGTGGSPLHF. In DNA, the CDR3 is TGTGCCAGTAGGCTTAAGGGGACAGGGGGATCACCCCTCCACTTT.

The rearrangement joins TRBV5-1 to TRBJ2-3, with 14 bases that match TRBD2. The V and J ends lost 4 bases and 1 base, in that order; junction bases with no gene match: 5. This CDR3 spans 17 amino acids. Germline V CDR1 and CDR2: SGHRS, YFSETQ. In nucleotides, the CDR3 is TGCGCCAGCAGCAACGGACTAGCGGGGGGACGCACAGATACGCAGTATTTT. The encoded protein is CASSNGLAGGRTDTQYF.

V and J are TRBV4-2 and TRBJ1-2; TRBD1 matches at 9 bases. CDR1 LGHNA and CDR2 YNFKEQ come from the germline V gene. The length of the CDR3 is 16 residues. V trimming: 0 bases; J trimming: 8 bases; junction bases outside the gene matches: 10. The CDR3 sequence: CASSQDGKTGGYGYTF. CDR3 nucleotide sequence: TGTGCCAGCAGCCAAGACGGAAAGACAGGGGGATACGGCTACACCTTC.

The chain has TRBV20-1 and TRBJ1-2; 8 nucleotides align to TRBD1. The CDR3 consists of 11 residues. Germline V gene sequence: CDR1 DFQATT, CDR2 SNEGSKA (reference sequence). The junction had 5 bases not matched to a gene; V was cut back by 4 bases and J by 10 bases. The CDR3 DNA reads TGCAGTGCTATGGACAGGGAGACCTACACCTTC. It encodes CSAMDRETYTF.

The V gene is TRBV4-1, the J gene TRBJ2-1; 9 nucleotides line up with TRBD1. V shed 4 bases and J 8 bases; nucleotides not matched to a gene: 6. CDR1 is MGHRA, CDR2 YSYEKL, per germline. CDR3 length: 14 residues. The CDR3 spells CASSLPGQGHEQFF. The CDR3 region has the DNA TGCGCCAGCAGCCTACCGGGACAGGGCCATGAGCAGTTCTTC.

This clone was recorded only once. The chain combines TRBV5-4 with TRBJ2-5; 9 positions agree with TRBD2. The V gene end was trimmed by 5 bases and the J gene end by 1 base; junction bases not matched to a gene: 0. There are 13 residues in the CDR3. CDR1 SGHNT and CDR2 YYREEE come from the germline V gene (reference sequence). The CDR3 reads CASRRGGQETQYF. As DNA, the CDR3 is TGTGCCAGCAGGCGGGGGGGCCAAGAGACCCAGTACTTC.

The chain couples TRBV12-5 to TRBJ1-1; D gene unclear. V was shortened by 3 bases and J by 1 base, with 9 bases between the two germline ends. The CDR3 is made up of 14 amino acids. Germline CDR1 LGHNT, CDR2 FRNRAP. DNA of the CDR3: TGTGCTAGTGGTTTTCCGGCAGGGAACACTGAAGCTTTCTTT. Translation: CASGFPAGNTEAFF.

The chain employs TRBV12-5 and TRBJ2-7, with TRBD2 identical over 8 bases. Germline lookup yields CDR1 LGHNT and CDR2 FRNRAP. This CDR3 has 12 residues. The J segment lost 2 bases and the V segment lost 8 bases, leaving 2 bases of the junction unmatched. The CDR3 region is CASRGGAYEQYF. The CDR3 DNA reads TGTGCTAGTCGGGGGGGCGCCTACGAGCAGTACTTC.

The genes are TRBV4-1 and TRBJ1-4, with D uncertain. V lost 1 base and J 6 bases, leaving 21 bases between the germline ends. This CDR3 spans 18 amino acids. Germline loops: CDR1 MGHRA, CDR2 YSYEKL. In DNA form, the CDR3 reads TGCGCCAGCAGCCAAGCGCGCTTCGAGAGGGTAAGGGATGAAAAACTGTTTTTT. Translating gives CASSQARFERVRDEKLFF.

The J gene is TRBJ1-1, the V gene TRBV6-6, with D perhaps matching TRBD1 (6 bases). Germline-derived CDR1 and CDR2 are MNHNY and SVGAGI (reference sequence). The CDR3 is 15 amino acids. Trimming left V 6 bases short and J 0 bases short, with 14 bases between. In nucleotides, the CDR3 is TGTGCCAGCAGGGTCCTGAGGGGGATGAACACTGAAGCTTTCTTT. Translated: CASRVLRGMNTEAFF.

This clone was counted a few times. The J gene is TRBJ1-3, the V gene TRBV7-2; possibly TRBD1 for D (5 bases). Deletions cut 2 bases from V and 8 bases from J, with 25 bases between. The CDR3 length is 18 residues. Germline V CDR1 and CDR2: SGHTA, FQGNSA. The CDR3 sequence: CASSLRGHKQGPWDTIYF. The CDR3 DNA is TGTGCCAGCAGCTTAAGGGGCCACAAACAAGGCCCCTGGGACACCATATATTTT.

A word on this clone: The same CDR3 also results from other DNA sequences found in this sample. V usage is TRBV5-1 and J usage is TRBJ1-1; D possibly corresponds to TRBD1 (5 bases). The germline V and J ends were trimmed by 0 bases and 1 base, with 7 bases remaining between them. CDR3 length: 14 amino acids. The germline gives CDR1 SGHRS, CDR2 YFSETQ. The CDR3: CASSLVGGNTEAFF. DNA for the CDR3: TGCGCCAGCAGCTTGGTGGGGGGGAACACTGAAGCTTTCTTT.

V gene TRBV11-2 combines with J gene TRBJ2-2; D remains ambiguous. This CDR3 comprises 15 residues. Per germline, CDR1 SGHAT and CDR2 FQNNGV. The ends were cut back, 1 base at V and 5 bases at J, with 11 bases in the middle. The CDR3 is CASSLAPLVTGELFF. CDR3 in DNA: TGTGCCAGCAGCTTAGCCCCCTTAGTAACCGGGGAGCTGTTTTTT. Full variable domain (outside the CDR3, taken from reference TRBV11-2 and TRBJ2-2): EAGVAQSPRYKIIEKRQSVAFWCNPISGHATLYWYQQILGQGPKLLIQFQNNGVVDDSQLPKDRFSAERLKGVDSTLKIQPAKLEDSAVYLCASSLAPLVTGELFFGEGSRLTVL.

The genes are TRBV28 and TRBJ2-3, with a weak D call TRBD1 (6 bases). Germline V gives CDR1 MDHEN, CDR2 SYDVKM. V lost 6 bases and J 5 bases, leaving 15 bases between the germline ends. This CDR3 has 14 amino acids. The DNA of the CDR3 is TGTGCCAGCAGGGCACAGGGAAGGGGAGATACGCAGTATTTT. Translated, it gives CASRAQGRGDTQYF.

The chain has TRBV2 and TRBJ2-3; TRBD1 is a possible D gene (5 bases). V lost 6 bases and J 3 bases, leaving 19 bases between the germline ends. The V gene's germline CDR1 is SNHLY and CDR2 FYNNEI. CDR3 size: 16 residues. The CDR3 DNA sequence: TGTGCCAGCAGCCCAACATGGGGCCTCGGGACAGATACGCAGTATTTT. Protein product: CASSPTWGLGTDTQYF. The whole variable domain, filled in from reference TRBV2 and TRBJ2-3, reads EPEVTQTPSHQVTQMGQEVILRCVPISNHLYFYWYRQILGQKVEFLVSFYNNEISEKSEIFDDQFSVERPDGSNFTLKIRSTKLEDSAMYFCASSPTWGLGTDTQYFGPGTRLTVL.

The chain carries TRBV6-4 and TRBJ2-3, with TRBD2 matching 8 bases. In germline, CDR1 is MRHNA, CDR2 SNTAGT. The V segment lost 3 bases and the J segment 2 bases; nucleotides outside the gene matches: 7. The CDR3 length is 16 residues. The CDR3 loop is CASSEGVAGSTDTQYF. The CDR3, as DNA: TGTGCCAGCAGTGAAGGGGTAGCGGGGTCCACAGATACGCAGTATTTT.

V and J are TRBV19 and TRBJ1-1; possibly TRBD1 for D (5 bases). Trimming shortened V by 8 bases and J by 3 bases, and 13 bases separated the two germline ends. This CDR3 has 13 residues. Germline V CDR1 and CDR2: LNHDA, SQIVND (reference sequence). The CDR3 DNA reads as TGTGCCAGTCGAACTGCGGGGGACACTGAAGCTTTCTTT. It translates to CASRTAGDTEAFF.

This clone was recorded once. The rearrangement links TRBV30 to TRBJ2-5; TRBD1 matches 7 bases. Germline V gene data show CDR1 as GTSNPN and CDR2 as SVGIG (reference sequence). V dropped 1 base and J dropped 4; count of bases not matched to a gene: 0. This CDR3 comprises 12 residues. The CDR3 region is CAWSAGGETQYF. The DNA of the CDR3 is TGTGCCTGGAGTGCAGGGGGAGAGACCCAGTACTTC.

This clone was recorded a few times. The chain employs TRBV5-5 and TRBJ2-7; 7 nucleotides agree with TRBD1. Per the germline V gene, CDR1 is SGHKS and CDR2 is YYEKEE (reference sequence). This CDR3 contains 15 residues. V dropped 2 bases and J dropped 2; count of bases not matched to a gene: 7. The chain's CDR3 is CASSFRRQGAYEQYF. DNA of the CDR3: TGTGCCAGCAGCTTCCGCCGGCAGGGGGCCTACGAGCAGTACTTC. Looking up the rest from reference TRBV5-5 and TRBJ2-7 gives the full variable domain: DAGVTQSPTHLIKTRGQQVTLRCSPISGHKSVSWYQQVLGQGPQFIFQYYEKEERGRGNFPDRFSARQFPNYSSELNVNALLLGDSALYLCASSFRRQGAYEQYFGPGTRLTVT.

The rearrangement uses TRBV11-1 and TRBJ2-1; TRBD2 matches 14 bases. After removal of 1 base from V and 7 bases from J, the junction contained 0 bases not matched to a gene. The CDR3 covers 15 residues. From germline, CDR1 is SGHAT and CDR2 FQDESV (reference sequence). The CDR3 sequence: CASSLGLAGGNEQFF. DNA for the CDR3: TGTGCCAGCAGCTTAGGACTAGCGGGGGGGAATGAGCAGTTCTTC.